This is a list of T cell receptor beta chains from one sample in a study of blood T cells in healthy people across ages. Each CDR3 protein gets one entry after TCRdb re-called the 5' RACE reads with MiXCR. Of hundreds of thousands of distinct CDR3 sequences listed, 58% were seen once; the top ten hold 20% to 25%. The specimen sequenced was blood. The receptors stem from a man aged 25 to 45 in good health. Both conserved end residues are part of each CDR3. Each record gives: V gene, clone size, J gene, D gene, CDR3 DNA, CDR3 protein. A D gene is named only where the DNA matches it firmly. Clone size, where shown, is once, few, many, or a class for clones that have expanded.

v_gene: TRBV4-3
abundance: .
j_gene: TRBJ1-2
d_gene: .
CDR3nt: TGCGCCAGCAGCCAAGATATGGGGGATAACTATGGCTACACCTTC
CDR3aa: CASSQDMGDNYGYTF

v_gene: TRBV28
abundance: few
j_gene: TRBJ2-7
d_gene: .
CDR3nt: TGTGCCAGCAGTTTACAACAGGAGCCTGCCGAGCAGTACTTC
CDR3aa: CASSLQQEPAEQYF

v_gene: TRBV5-5
abundance: .
j_gene: TRBJ1-2
d_gene: TRBD1
CDR3nt: TGTGCCAGCAGCTCTTTTCCCGGGACAGGGCTCCGATATGGCTACACCTTC
CDR3aa: CASSSFPGTGLRYGYTF

v_gene: TRBV12-3/TRBV12-4
abundance: .
j_gene: TRBJ1-4
d_gene: TRBD1
CDR3nt: TGTGCCAGCAGTGGACAGGCTCAATTAGAAAAACTGTTTTTT
CDR3aa: CASSGQAQLEKLFF

v_gene: TRBV5-1
abundance: .
j_gene: TRBJ2-3
d_gene: TRBD2
CDR3nt: TGCGCCAGCAGCGAGGGACTAGCGGGAGGAATCTCCACAGATACGCAGTATTTT
CDR3aa: CASSEGLAGGISTDTQYF

v_gene: TRBV30
abundance: .
j_gene: TRBJ1-2
d_gene: .
CDR3nt: TGTGCCTGGTCCAGCCGGGGAGAGGGGACCTATGGCTACACCTTC
CDR3aa: CAWSSRGEGTYGYTF

v_gene: TRBV7-2
abundance: .
j_gene: TRBJ1-5
d_gene: .
CDR3nt: TGTGCCAGCAGCTTAGCCGGGGGGGCGGGCAATCAGCCCCAGCATTTT
CDR3aa: CASSLAGGAGNQPQHF

v_gene: TRBV12-3/TRBV12-4
abundance: few
j_gene: TRBJ2-1
d_gene: .
CDR3nt: TGTGCCAGCAAGGGGGACTGGAAATACAATGAGCAGTTCTTC
CDR3aa: CASKGDWKYNEQFF

v_gene: TRBV12-3/TRBV12-4
abundance: .
j_gene: TRBJ2-3
d_gene: .
CDR3nt: TGTGCCAGCAGTTTCGGGGTGACCGGAGATATGCAATATTTT
CDR3aa: CASSFGVTGDMQYF

v_gene: TRBV13
abundance: .
j_gene: TRBJ2-4
d_gene: TRBD1
CDR3nt: TGTGCCAGCAGCTCGACAGGGGGTAGTCTGAGGGAGCAGTACTTC
CDR3aa: CASSSTGGSLREQYF

v_gene: TRBV6-5
abundance: once
j_gene: TRBJ2-7
d_gene: .
CDR3nt: TGTGCCAACAGTTACTTCCAAAACAAGGACGAGCAGTACTTC
CDR3aa: CANSYFQNKDEQYF

v_gene: TRBV27
abundance: .
j_gene: TRBJ2-5
d_gene: .
CDR3nt: TGTGCCGGTCCAGGGGAGACCCAGTACTTC
CDR3aa: CAGPGETQYF

v_gene: TRBV6-2/TRBV6-3
abundance: .
j_gene: TRBJ2-7
d_gene: TRBD2
CDR3nt: TGTGCCAGCAGTTACGGCGGGGGGGCCTACGAGCAGTACTTC
CDR3aa: CASSYGGGAYEQYF

v_gene: TRBV7-2
abundance: .
j_gene: TRBJ2-3
d_gene: TRBD2
CDR3nt: TGTGCCAGCAGGTCGGATGCGGGAGAGTGGGATACGCAGTATTTT
CDR3aa: CASRSDAGEWDTQYF

v_gene: TRBV30
abundance: .
j_gene: TRBJ2-3
d_gene: TRBD1
CDR3nt: TGTGCCTGGAGAACAGGGGGCACAGATACGCAGTATTTT
CDR3aa: CAWRTGGTDTQYF

v_gene: TRBV5-1
abundance: .
j_gene: TRBJ2-1
d_gene: .
CDR3nt: TGCGCCAGCAGCATACTAGTGCGCTCCTACAATGAGCAGTTCTTC
CDR3aa: CASSILVRSYNEQFF

v_gene: TRBV7-6
abundance: .
j_gene: TRBJ1-1
d_gene: TRBD1
CDR3nt: TGTGCCAGCAGCTTGAGACAGGGGGCCCCCTCTGGTACTGAAGCTTTCTTT
CDR3aa: CASSLRQGAPSGTEAFF

v_gene: TRBV29-1
abundance: many
j_gene: TRBJ2-1
d_gene: .
CDR3nt: TGCAGCGTTGAGATACCGGACTCGCAATTTATCTATGAGCAGTTCTTC
CDR3aa: CSVEIPDSQFIYEQFF

v_gene: TRBV6-1
abundance: .
j_gene: TRBJ2-2
d_gene: .
CDR3nt: TGTGCCAGCAGAGATATTGGTGGCACCGGGGAGCTGTTTTTT
CDR3aa: CASRDIGGTGELFF

v_gene: TRBV28
abundance: .
j_gene: TRBJ2-7
d_gene: TRBD2
CDR3nt: TGTGCCAGCAGTAGATTATCCTCTAGCGGATTGTCCTACGAGCAGTACTTC
CDR3aa: CASSRLSSSGLSYEQYF

v_gene: TRBV10-3
abundance: .
j_gene: TRBJ2-4
d_gene: .
CDR3nt: TGTGCCATCAGTGACGGTCGAAGGGACATTCAGTACTTC
CDR3aa: CAISDGRRDIQYF

v_gene: TRBV6-1
abundance: once
j_gene: TRBJ2-3
d_gene: .
CDR3nt: TGTGCCAGCAGTGAGGGGACGGCCGGGACGTCGTATTTT
CDR3aa: CASSEGTAGTSYF

v_gene: TRBV25-1
abundance: .
j_gene: TRBJ2-7
d_gene: TRBD1
CDR3nt: TGTGCCAGCAGTTACCCAGGACAGGGTAAGGACGAGCAGTACTTC
CDR3aa: CASSYPGQGKDEQYF

v_gene: TRBV29-1
abundance: .
j_gene: TRBJ1-1
d_gene: .
CDR3nt: TGCAGCGCCGGGGGTGCTGAAGCTTTCTTT
CDR3aa: CSAGGAEAFF

v_gene: TRBV6-5
abundance: .
j_gene: TRBJ1-6
d_gene: .
CDR3nt: TGTGCCAGCAGTTACGAGGGTGCGACGAATTCACCCCTCCACTTT
CDR3aa: CASSYEGATNSPLHF

v_gene: TRBV20-1
abundance: .
j_gene: TRBJ1-5
d_gene: .
CDR3nt: TGCAGTGCTAGACCCTCCGGGACTCCGCAGTGGCCCCAGCATTTT
CDR3aa: CSARPSGTPQWPQHF

v_gene: TRBV4-2
abundance: few
j_gene: TRBJ1-2
d_gene: TRBD1
CDR3nt: TGTGCCAGCAGCCAAGATCTTCCCGGACAGGGCCTCTCTATGCGGGGCTACACCTTC
CDR3aa: CASSQDLPGQGLSMRGYTF

v_gene: TRBV2
abundance: .
j_gene: TRBJ1-5
d_gene: .
CDR3nt: TGTGCCAGCGGTCGTCAGCCCCAGCATTTT
CDR3aa: CASGRQPQHF